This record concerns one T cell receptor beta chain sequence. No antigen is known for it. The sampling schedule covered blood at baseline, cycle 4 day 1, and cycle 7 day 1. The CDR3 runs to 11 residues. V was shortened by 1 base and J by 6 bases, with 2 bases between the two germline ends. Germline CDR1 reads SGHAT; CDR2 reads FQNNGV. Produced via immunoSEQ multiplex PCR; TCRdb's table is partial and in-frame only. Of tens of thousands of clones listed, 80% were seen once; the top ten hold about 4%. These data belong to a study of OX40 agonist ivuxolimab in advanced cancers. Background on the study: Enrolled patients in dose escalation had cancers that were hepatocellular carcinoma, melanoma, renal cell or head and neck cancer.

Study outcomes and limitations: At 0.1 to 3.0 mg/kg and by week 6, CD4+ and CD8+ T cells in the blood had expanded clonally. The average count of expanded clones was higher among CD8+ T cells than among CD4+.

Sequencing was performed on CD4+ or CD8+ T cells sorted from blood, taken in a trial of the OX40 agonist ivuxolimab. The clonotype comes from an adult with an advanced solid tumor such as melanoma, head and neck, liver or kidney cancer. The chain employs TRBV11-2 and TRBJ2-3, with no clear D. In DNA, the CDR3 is TGTGCCAGCAGCTTAGCCGATACGCAGTATTTT. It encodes CASSLADTQYF.